This TCR beta chain was observed in a study of blood T cell repertoires in COVID-19. Study in general: T cells, B-cell-depleted T cells, or PBMCs provided the cDNA or gDNA that served as material.

V was trimmed by 2 bases and J by 4 bases, leaving 12 bases between them. CDR1 is KGHDR, CDR2 SFDVKD, per germline. This CDR3 comprises 15 residues. Data came from immunoSEQ multiplex PCR; TCRdb stores just in-frame clones and leaves some out. The sample has tens of thousands of clones, more than 80% seen once; the top ten hold approximately 15%. Sequenced material: peripheral blood. This sequence joins TRBV24-1 and TRBJ2-3; possibly TRBD1 for D (5 bases). The source is a woman aged 70-85 years with acute or convalescent COVID-19. CDR3 region: CATSDSTLGADTQYF. Written as DNA, the CDR3 is TGTGCCACCAGTGATTCTACCCTAGGGGCAGATACGCAGTATTTT.